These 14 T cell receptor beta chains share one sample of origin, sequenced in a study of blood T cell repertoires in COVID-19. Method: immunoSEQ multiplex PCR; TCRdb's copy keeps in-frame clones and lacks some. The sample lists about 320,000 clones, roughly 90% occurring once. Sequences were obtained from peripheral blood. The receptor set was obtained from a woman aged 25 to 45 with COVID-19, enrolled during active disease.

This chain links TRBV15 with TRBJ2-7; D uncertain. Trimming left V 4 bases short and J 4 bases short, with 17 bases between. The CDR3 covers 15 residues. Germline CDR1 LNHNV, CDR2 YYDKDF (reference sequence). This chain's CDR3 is CATSTPRSQVYEQYF. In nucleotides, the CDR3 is TGTGCCACCAGCACCCCCCGGAGCCAAGTTTACGAGCAGTACTTC.

CDR3 region: CAWSPGDRGSGNTIYF. CDR3 DNA sequence: TGTGCCTGGAGTCCCGGGGACAGGGGCTCTGGAAACACCATATATTTT. This chain connects TRBV30 to TRBJ1-3, with TRBD1 matching over 10 bases. The CDR3 has 16 residues. Germline trimming cut 2 bases from V and 0 bases from J; bases unmatched to any gene: 4. The germline CDR1 and CDR2 sequences are GTSNPN and SVGIG (reference sequence). Full variable domain (remainder filled in from reference TRBV30 and TRBJ1-3): SQTIHQWPATLVQPVGSPLSLECTVEGTSNPNLYWYRQAAGRGLQLLFYSVGIGQISSEVPQNLSASRPQDRQFILSSKKLLLSDSGFYLCAWSPGDRGSGNTIYFGEGSWLTVV.

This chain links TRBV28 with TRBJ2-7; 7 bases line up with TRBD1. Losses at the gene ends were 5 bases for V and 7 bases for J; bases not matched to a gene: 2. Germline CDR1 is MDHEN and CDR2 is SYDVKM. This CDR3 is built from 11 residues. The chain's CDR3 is CASSEGAEQYF. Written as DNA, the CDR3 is TGTGCCAGCAGTGAGGGGGCAGAGCAGTACTTC.

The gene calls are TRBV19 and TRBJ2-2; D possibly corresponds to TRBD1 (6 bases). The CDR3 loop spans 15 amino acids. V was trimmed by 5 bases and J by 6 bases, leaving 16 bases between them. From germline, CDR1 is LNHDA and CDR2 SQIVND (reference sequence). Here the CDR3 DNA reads TGTGCCAGTAGTCGTACAGGGTACGTCGCCGGGGAGCTGTTTTTT. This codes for CASSRTGYVAGELFF.

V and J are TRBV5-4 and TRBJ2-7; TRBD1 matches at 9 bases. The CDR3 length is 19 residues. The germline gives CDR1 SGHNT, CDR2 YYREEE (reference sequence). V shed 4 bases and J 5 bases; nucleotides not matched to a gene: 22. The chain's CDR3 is CASSPGGQGPRSLEDEQYF. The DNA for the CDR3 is TGTGCCAGCAGCCCTGGTGGACAGGGGCCTCGGTCCCTAGAGGACGAGCAGTACTTC.

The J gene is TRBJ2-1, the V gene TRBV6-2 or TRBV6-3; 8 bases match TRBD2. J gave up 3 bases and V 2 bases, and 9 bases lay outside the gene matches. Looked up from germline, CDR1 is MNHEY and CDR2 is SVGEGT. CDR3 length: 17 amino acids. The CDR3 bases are TGTGCCAGCAGTTACCTCGCGACTAGCGAGAGCTACAATGAGCAGTTCTTC. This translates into CASSYLATSESYNEQFF.

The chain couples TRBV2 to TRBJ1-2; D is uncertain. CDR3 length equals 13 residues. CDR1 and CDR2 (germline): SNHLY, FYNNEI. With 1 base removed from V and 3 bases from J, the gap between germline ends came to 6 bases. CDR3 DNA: TGTGCCAGCAGTGAAGAACAGTACTATGGCTACACCTTC. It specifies CASSEEQYYGYTF.

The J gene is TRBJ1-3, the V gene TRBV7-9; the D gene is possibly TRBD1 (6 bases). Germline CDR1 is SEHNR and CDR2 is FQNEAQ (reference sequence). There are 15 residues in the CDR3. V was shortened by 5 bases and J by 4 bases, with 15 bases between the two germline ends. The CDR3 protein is CASSPRGARGNTIYF. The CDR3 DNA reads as TGTGCCAGCAGCCCCCGGGGGGCAAGGGGAAACACCATATATTTT.

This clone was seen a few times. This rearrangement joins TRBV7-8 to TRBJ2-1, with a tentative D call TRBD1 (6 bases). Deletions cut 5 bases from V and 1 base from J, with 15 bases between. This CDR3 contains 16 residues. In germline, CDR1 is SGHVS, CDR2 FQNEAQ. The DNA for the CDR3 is TGTGCCAGCAGCAAACACAGGGAGACTTCCTACAATGAGCAGTTCTTC. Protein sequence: CASSKHRETSYNEQFF.

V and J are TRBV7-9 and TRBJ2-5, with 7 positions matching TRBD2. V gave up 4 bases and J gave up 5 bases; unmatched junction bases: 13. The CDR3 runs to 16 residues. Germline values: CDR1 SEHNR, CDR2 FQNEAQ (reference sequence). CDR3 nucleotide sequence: TGTGCCAGCAGCTCCCCCCTCGACTGGGAGGGGGAGACCCAGTACTTC. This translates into CASSSPLDWEGETQYF.

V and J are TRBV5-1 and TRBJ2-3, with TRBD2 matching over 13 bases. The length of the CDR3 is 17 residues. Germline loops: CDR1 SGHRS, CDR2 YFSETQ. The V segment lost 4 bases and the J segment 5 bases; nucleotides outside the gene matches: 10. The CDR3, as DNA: TGCGCCAGCAGCCCTCTACCCACTAGCGGGGGGGGAGATACGCAGTATTTT. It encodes CASSPLPTSGGGDTQYF.

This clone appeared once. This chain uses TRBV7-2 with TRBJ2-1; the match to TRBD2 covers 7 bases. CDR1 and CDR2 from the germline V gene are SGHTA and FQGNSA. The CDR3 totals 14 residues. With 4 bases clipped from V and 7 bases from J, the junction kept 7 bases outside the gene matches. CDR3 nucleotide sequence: TGTGCCAGCAGCTCTTCCGGGACTAATAATGAGCAGTTCTTC. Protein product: CASSSSGTNNEQFF.

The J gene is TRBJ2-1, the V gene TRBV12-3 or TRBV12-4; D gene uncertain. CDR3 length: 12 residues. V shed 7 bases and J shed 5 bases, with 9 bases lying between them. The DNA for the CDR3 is TGTGCCAGCACCGACTTAAACAATGAGCAGTTCTTC. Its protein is CASTDLNNEQFF.

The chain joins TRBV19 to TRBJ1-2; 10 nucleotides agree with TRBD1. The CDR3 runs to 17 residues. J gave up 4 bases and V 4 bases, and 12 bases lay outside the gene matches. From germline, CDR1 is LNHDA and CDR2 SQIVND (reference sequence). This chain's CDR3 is CASSKGLRTGGSYGYTF. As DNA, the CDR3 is TGTGCCAGTAGTAAAGGGTTAAGGACAGGGGGGAGCTATGGCTACACCTTC.